Each of the 7 T cell receptor beta chains below was sequenced from the same sample in a study of tumor and adjacent non-tumor tissue in lung cancer. The library came from three nested PCR rounds adapted from ARM-PCR protocols. TCRdb called the multiplex PCR reads again in MiXCR, with one record for every CDR3 protein. Of approximately 90,000 distinct CDR3 sequences in the sample, around 82% were seen once. RNA was extracted from bulk tissue without any cell sorting. The normal lung tissue was taken more than 3 cm from the tumor edge. Sequenced input: distant non-tumor lung tissue. The receptors come from a woman aged 45-65 years with non-small cell lung cancer.

As regards this clonotype: No conserved phenylalanine or tryptophan ends this CDR3, so it is likely a read error. The DNA is left out, because the CDR3 cannot be placed on it with certainty; the CDR3 is given as TCRdb lists it. The chain uses TRBV12-3 or TRBV12-4 and TRBJ2-1; the table's D call, TRBD1, has no DNA check behind it. Ends included, the CDR3 has 12 residues. The CDR3 reads CASSLGVRGQFS.

To note about this clonotype: The junction departs from germline at one end; a sequencing error may be responsible. The J gene is TRBJ2-5, the V gene TRBV29-1; D might be TRBD1 (5 bases). CDR3 size: 14 residues. CDR1 and CDR2 from the germline V gene are SQVTM and ANQGSEA. As DNA, the CDR3 is TGCAGTGTTGAAACGGCCTTACGTCAAGGGGCCCAGTACTTC. Translation: CSVETALRQGAQYF.

About this clonotype itself: A much larger clone differs from this one at a single base, so this may be a read error. This rearrangement joins TRBV7-9 to TRBJ2-1, with TRBD2 as a possible D gene (6 bases). The CDR3 covers 11 residues. CDR1 is SEHNR and CDR2 is FQNEAQ in the germline V gene (reference sequence). The CDR3 DNA reads as TGTGACAGCAGCTTGGGGACTCAGCAGTTCTTC. Protein: CDSSLGTQQFF. Based on the CDR3 plus reference TRBV7-9 and TRBJ2-1, the full variable domain is DTGVSQNPRHKITKRGQNVTFRCDPISEHNRLYWYRQTLGQGPEFLTYFQNEAQLEKSRLLSDRFSAERPKGSFSTLEIQRTEQGDSAMYLCDSSLGTQQFFGPGTRLTVL.

On this clonotype: This may arise from a read error, as a much more abundant clone is one base away. The gene calls are TRBV28 and TRBJ1-1, with TRBD1 identical over 8 bases. Looked up from germline, CDR1 is MDHEN and CDR2 is SYDVKM. The trim removed 7 bases at V and 4 bases at J, leaving 17 bases unmatched. The CDR3 totals 17 residues. Written as DNA, the CDR3 is TGTGCCAGCACCTCCGGACAGGGAAAGGTTCGGAGCACTGAAGCTTTCTTT. This gives the protein CASTSGQGKVRSTEAFF.

To note about this clonotype: One junction end disagrees with the germline gene, perhaps due to a read error. The chain combines TRBV14 with TRBJ2-3, with TRBD2 matching over 15 bases. The CDR3 covers 18 residues. Germline V CDR1 and CDR2: SGHDN, FVKESK. CDR3 DNA: TGTGCCAGCAGCCGACCAGGACTAGCGGGAGGGGTCACAGATACGCGGTATTTT. Amino acid sequence: CASSRPGLAGGVTDTRYF. The full variable domain, completed using reference TRBV14 and TRBJ2-3, is EAGVTQFPSHSVIEKGQTVTLRCDPISGHDNLYWYRRVMGKEIKFLLHFVKESKQDESGMPNNRFLAERTGGTYSTLKVQPAELEDSGVYFCASSRPGLAGGVTDTRYFGPGTRLTVL.

This clonotype has just one count. A much bigger clone sits one base away, suggesting this may be a read error. The chain combines TRBV5-6 with TRBJ2-2, with 8 positions matching TRBD1. Germline CDR1 is SGHDT and CDR2 is YYEEEE. The CDR3 spans 16 residues. In DNA, the CDR3 is TGTACCAGCAGCTCCCAGGACAGGGCGAACACCGGGGAGCTGTTTTTT. The encoded protein is CTSSSQDRANTGELFF.

Worth noting for this clonotype: The junction departs from germline at one end; a sequencing error may be responsible. The chain employs TRBV4-1 and TRBJ2-5, with D possibly being TRBD1 or TRBD2 (5 bases each). CDR1 is MGHRA and CDR2 is YSYEKL in the germline V gene. The CDR3 length is 13 residues. CDR3 in amino acids: CANSLGTQETQYF. In nucleotides, the CDR3 is TGCGCCAACAGCCTGGGGACCCAAGAGACCCAGTACTTC.